The clone carrying this T cell receptor beta chain was seen more than once but under ten times. A J-beta primer mix and a sample-barcoded 5' primer were used in a second PCR of about 6 to 12 cycles. TCRdb reprocessed the 5' RACE reads via MiXCR and lists one record per CDR3 protein. The table lists approximately 960,000 distinct CDR3 sequences, 25% to 35% of them singletons. Per individual sample, total RNA of at least 6 micrograms was extracted. This entry belongs to a study of blood T cells in healthy people across ages. Germline lookup yields CDR1 DFQATT and CDR2 SNEGSKA (reference sequence). V shed 2 bases and J 3 bases; nucleotides not matched to a gene: 9. The CDR3 covers 15 residues. The same data also contributed to another study, on T cells of mothers and their children. This second report adds: For related and unrelated pairs alike, thymic selection shapes TCR recombination output similarly. Researchers report slightly higher, though non-significant, overlap in related mother-child pairs than in unrelated pairs.

This sequence originates from a woman between 35 and 50 years old in good health. The chain couples TRBV20-1 to TRBJ1-1; the match to TRBD1 covers 7 bases. Sequencing was done on a sample of blood. CDR3 sequence: CSARPQTGPHTEAFF. CDR3 DNA sequence: TGCAGTGCTAGACCTCAGACAGGGCCTCACACTGAAGCTTTCTTT.